This T cell receptor beta chain was sequenced for a study of T cells in Graves' hyperthyroidism and ophthalmopathy (dated by TCRdb to about 2019). For the study in its entirety: Peripheral blood samples were taken at the time of initial diagnosis, prior to any treatment. To identify TCR V-J signatures that set the groups apart, the researchers used a discovery cohort of 90 to 100 patients, made up of around 40 with Graves' ophthalmopathy and 55 to 65 with stable Graves' hyperthyroidism. Prospective prediction of ophthalmopathy was tested in an independent validation cohort of 18 to 20 hyperthyroidism patients and 17 patients who later progressed to ophthalmopathy. The roughly 99 discovery patients were divided at random into training and test sets in a 7:3 ratio. Thyroid tissue and blood T-cell repertoires from several Graves' hyperthyroidism patients were also compared in the study. After sampling, hyperthyroidism patients received methimazole starting at 30 mg daily, and ophthalmopathy patients received high-dose intravenous methylprednisolone. TCR Vbeta CDR3 sequencing of 130 to 150 peripheral blood samples (43 ophthalmopathy, about 75 hyperthyroidism and roughly 17 progressor patients) is reported in the paper. Broad study findings and their caveats: A 13 V-J signature model separated ophthalmopathy from stable hyperthyroidism, with about 88% sensitivity and 81% to 82% specificity in cross-validation and 80%/75% in testing. Blood samples also contained most of the expanded thyroid clonotypes (frequency above 0.001), which suggests that blood repertoires may reflect thyroid immune responses. No statistical method was used to fix the sample size in advance, and group allocation was not hidden from the investigators. In validation, the model predicted progression to ophthalmopathy a median of roughly six months before onset, with approximately 68% sensitivity and roughly 79% specificity.

CDR1 and CDR2, looked up from the germline V gene, are SGDLS and YYNGEE. The CDR3 has 11 amino acids, counting the end cysteine and phenylalanine. The only DNA kept is the CDR3, 33 bases in frame from the first base. Deletion took 5 bases off V and 7 bases off J, with a span of 6 bases between the germline ends. Ophthalmopathy patients had moderately to severely active disease, with a Clinical Activity Score of 3 or more, a NOSPECS grade of 4 or more, and a disease duration of less than 3 months. Any patient with an uncontrolled infection, another autoimmune disease, pregnancy or lactation was excluded. Diagnoses relied on clinical symptoms, serum thyroxine and TRAb, thyroid ultrasound and orbital computed tomography. Ficoll-Paque density gradient centrifugation was used to isolate PBMCs from under 11 ml of fresh peripheral blood. Total RNA was extracted with Trizol reagent, and quality was checked on an Agilent 2100 Bioanalyzer.

This clonotype has a count of ten or more. This receptor's antigen is unknown. Within one base of it there is no much larger clone, and no base qualities were kept. TCR beta CDR3 regions were amplified from RNA transcripts. A first-round RT-PCR of the TCR CDR3 used the HTBI primer set with the Qiagen OneStep RT-PCR kit. A second multiplex PCR round built the libraries, followed by size selection and purification. Sequencing of the libraries was done on an Illumina HiSeq2000 using paired-end 100 bp reads. As for the original processing: SOAPnuke was used to process the raw data, removing reads that contained adapters or uncalled bases, had a mean Phred below 15, or lacked an exact match to the constant primer or identifier. COPE v1.2.5 was used to merge high-quality paired reads, and clonotypes were defined as unique nucleotide sequences. MiTCR v1.1 was used to align clonotypes to the IMGT TRBV, TRBD and TRBJ reference segments. The analysis was restricted to V-J combinations with a frequency above 0.0001, which together covered roughly 99% of the repertoires. A TCS score was defined as the ratio between F50 (clonal expansion) and ExV (chaos), using BLOSUM62-based TCRdist between CDR3 peptides within each V-J. Welch's t-statistics and random forest reduced just over 500 V-J features to about 13, which were used in a naive Bayes classifier (R e1071). Starting from the raw public reads, TCRdb applied fastp trimming at Q25, assembled clones with MiXCR and retained in-frame beta chains. Entries are consolidated by CDR3 protein sequence, retaining the most common genes and DNA. These V and J calls derive from TCRdb rather than the authors' analysis. This sample has some 490,000 distinct CDR3 sequences in its table, and around 16% of those were observed once. About 29% of the sample is held by the ten biggest clonotypes.

This sequence uses TRBV9 and TRBJ2-2, with the D gene too uncertain to name. The specimen sequenced was blood. The TCR sequence derives from a woman aged 25 to 45 with Graves' ophthalmopathy. The DNA sequence is as follows: TGTGCCAGCAGTCGGGTCGGGGAGCTGTTTTTT. Its protein product is CASSRVGELFF.